These T cell receptor beta chains were read from a single sample in a study of identical twins. One entry per CDR3 protein results from TCRdb running MiXCR on the 5' RACE reads. Of approximately 190,000 distinct CDR3 sequences in the sample, less than 20% were seen once. These data were likewise used in another study, on T cells expressing NK-cell markers.

Input material: CD8+ T cells sorted from blood. These receptors were taken from a woman younger than 30 in good health. The CDR3 runs from the conserved cysteine through the conserved F or W. The D gene is left open where the match is weak. Not all rows give a size; the values are once, few, many and, for expanded clones, a class.

TRBJ2-1,NA,TRBV9,14,NA,TGTGCCAGCAGCGTAGTTCCGCGGGACAATGAGCAGTTCTTC,CASSVVPRDNEQFF
TRBJ1-1,NA,TRBV7-9,15,NA,TGTGCCAGCAGCTTAGATTTGGGCAGAAACACTGAAGCTTTCTTT,CASSLDLGRNTEAFF
TRBJ1-4,NA,TRBV4-1,16,NA,TGCGCCAGCAGCCCCCGCCCAGACGGCTTTGGTGAAAAACTGTTTTTT,CASSPRPDGFGEKLFF
TRBJ2-1,TRBD2,TRBV4-1,17,few,TGCGCCAGCAGCCTTCAGAGAGGGCGGGGGGCATACAATGAGCAGTTCTTC,CASSLQRGRGAYNEQFF
TRBJ2-7,NA,TRBV9,14,few,TGTGCCAGTTCGACCGGGACTTCGGTCTACGAGCAGTACTTC,CASSTGTSVYEQYF
TRBJ2-7,NA,TRBV5-1,15,few,TGCGCCAGCAGCCCAGAAGAAGGCAATACCATGGAGCAGTACTTC,CASSPEEGNTMEQYF
TRBJ2-2,NA,TRBV9,12,many,TGTGCCAGCAGCGCAGGCACCGGGGAGCTGTTTTTT,CASSAGTGELFF
TRBJ1-5,NA,TRBV20-1,15,NA,TGCAGTGCTAGCGGCAGGGATAATAGCAATCAGCCCCAGCATTTT,CSASGRDNSNQPQHF
TRBJ2-1,NA,TRBV7-9,16,NA,TGTGCCAGCAGCCCACCTGGCGGAGTGGGCTACAATGAGCAGTTCTTC,CASSPPGGVGYNEQFF
TRBJ2-1,NA,TRBV3-1,15,many,TGTGCCAGCAGCCAAGACGGCAGCTCCTACAATGAGCAGTTCTTC,CASSQDGSSYNEQFF
TRBJ2-4,NA,TRBV4-3,17,many,TGCGCCAGCAGCCAAGATCGGGGATCCCTAGCCAAAAACATTCAGTACTTC,CASSQDRGSLAKNIQYF
TRBJ2-2,NA,TRBV11-2,13,NA,TGTGCCAGCAGCTTAGAATTGACCGGGGAGCTGTTTTTT,CASSLELTGELFF
TRBJ2-1,NA,TRBV11-2,13,NA,TGTGCCAGCAGCACCAATCCGGGAATTGAGCAGTTCTTC,CASSTNPGIEQFF
TRBJ2-1,TRBD2,TRBV7-9,17,few,TGTGCCAGCAGCCTCCCGGCTAGCGGGGACCCTAACAATGAGCAGTTCTTC,CASSLPASGDPNNEQFF
TRBJ2-1,TRBD2,TRBV20-1,15,NA,TGCAGTGCTCTAAGCGGGAGGGCCTTTTGGAAGGAGCAGTTCTTC,CSALSGRAFWKEQFF
TRBJ1-1,TRBD1,TRBV7-9,14,few,TGTGCCAGCAGTATTACAGGGGGCGACACTGAAGCTTTCTTT,CASSITGGDTEAFF
TRBJ1-2,NA,TRBV7-9,11,few,TGTGCCAGCAGCTTTTTAGGTGGCTACACCTTC,CASSFLGGYTF
TRBJ2-3,TRBD1,TRBV12-3/TRBV12-4,13,NA,TGTGCCAGCCGGACAGGGGACACAGATACGCAGTATTTT,CASRTGDTDTQYF
TRBJ2-2,NA,TRBV20-1,13,NA,TGCAGTGCTTTTCGGGAAAATACCGGGGAGCTGTTTTTT,CSAFRENTGELFF
TRBJ2-3,NA,TRBV4-1,15,NA,TGCGCCAGCAGCACGCCTAGCGCGAGCACAGATACGCAGTATTTT,CASSTPSASTDTQYF
TRBJ2-1,NA,TRBV15,12,many,TGTGCCACAGCTACCGCTCCACCTGAGCAGTTCTTC,CATATAPPEQFF
TRBJ2-1,NA,TRBV6-2/TRBV6-3,14,NA,TGTGCCAGCAGCCCAAGGGACACCTACAATGAGCAGTTCTTC,CASSPRDTYNEQFF
TRBJ2-1,TRBD2,TRBV20-1,15,NA,TGCAGTGCTATCGACGGGACTAGGGTTGGCAATGAGCAGTTCTTC,CSAIDGTRVGNEQFF
TRBJ1-1,NA,TRBV6-1,14,NA,TGTGCCAGCAGTGCCAGCTTCTTGTCCACTGAAGCTTTCTTT,CASSASFLSTEAFF
TRBJ2-7,TRBD1,TRBV6-1,18,few,TGTGCCAGCTTGCCCCGGGGGTTGGCGGGACAGGGGATCTACGAGCAGTACTTC,CASLPRGLAGQGIYEQYF
TRBJ2-3,TRBD2,TRBV7-2,15,few,TGTGCCAGCAGCTTAGCGCCGGGAGGGCCAGATACGCAGTATTTT,CASSLAPGGPDTQYF
TRBJ2-1,TRBD2,TRBV12-3/TRBV12-4,14,many,TGTGCCAGCAGCGCGGGAGGCTCTTACAATGAGCAGTTCTTC,CASSAGGSYNEQFF
TRBJ2-7,NA,TRBV2,12,NA,TGTGCCAGCCAAGAAGGAGGAGACGAGCAGTACTTC,CASQEGGDEQYF
TRBJ2-1,NA,TRBV5-6,12,many,TGTGCCAGCAGCTTGGTGGACAGTGAGCAGTTCTTC,CASSLVDSEQFF
TRBJ2-7,NA,TRBV11-1,14,NA,TGTGCCAGCAGCCTAAGAGAGTCCACCTACGAGCAGTACTTC,CASSLRESTYEQYF
TRBJ1-1,TRBD1,TRBV6-6,13,many,TGTGCCAGTCAGACAGGGTTGAACACTGAAGCTTTCTTT,CASQTGLNTEAFF
TRBJ2-7,NA,TRBV6-5,17,NA,TGTGCCAGCAGTTACGGGGCGGGTGAGAGGATTTCGTTCGAGCAGTACTTC,CASSYGAGERISFEQYF
TRBJ2-1,NA,TRBV3-1,14,many,TGTGCCAGCAGCCAAGACGGATCCTACAATGAGCAGTTCTTC,CASSQDGSYNEQFF
TRBJ2-3,NA,TRBV20-1,16,NA,TGCAGTGCTAGAGCACTCGGTGGCGGGAACACAGATACGCAGTATTTT,CSARALGGGNTDTQYF
TRBJ2-3,NA,TRBV20-1,15,NA,TGCAGTGCCGCCCGGGTAGCGACAGTCCCGGATACGCAGTATTTT,CSAARVATVPDTQYF
TRBJ2-5,TRBD2,TRBV30,14,NA,TGTGCCTGGAACAGACTAGCCAAGAGGGAGACCCAGTACTTC,CAWNRLAKRETQYF
TRBJ2-5,NA,TRBV14,16,few,TGTGCCAGCAGCCCGATAGAACGGGCACCTCAAGAGACCCAGTACTTC,CASSPIERAPQETQYF
TRBJ1-1,NA,TRBV5-1,17,many,TGCGCCAGCAGCTTGAGGCGGTTTATGGTAGGGCACACTGAAGCTTTCTTT,CASSLRRFMVGHTEAFF
TRBJ1-2,NA,TRBV2,14,few,TGTGCCAGCAGTCCATACGCGTCTAACTATGGCTACACCTTC,CASSPYASNYGYTF
TRBJ2-1,TRBD2,TRBV6-2/TRBV6-3,14,few,TGTGCCAGCACCAGACTAGCGGGAGACAATGAGCAGTTCTTC,CASTRLAGDNEQFF
TRBJ2-3,NA,TRBV29-1,15,few,TGCAGCGTTCCCTCCGTCAGGGTGGCCACAGATACGCAGTATTTT,CSVPSVRVATDTQYF
TRBJ2-3,NA,TRBV6-5,15,few,TGTGCCAGCAGTTACTCGAACGGCTTAACAGATACGCAGTATTTT,CASSYSNGLTDTQYF
TRBJ2-1,NA,TRBV6-4,16,NA,TGTGCCAGCAGTGACTCGTACAACCGGGGTCACAATGAGCAGTTCTTC,CASSDSYNRGHNEQFF
TRBJ1-1,TRBD1,TRBV5-6,15,NA,TGTGCCAGCAGCTATGGACAGGGCGGGAACACTGAAGCTTTCTTT,CASSYGQGGNTEAFF
TRBJ2-7,NA,TRBV2,14,NA,TGTGCCAGCAGTGAGCTCGGGGGCCCTGCCGAGCAGTACTTC,CASSELGGPAEQYF
TRBJ2-4,NA,TRBV5-6,16,NA,TGTGCCAGCACCCTCAGGGGGGGGACTGCCAAAAACATTCAGTACTTC,CASTLRGGTAKNIQYF
TRBJ1-1,NA,TRBV5-5,17,many,TGTGCCAGCAGCTTGTACGGCGGTTTATGGGAGAACACTGAAGCTTTCTTT,CASSLYGGLWENTEAFF
TRBJ2-5,NA,TRBV5-6,14,NA,TGTGCCAGCAGTCCTAGTACAGGGTTGGAGACCCAGTACTTC,CASSPSTGLETQYF
TRBJ2-7,TRBD2,TRBV6-1,13,NA,TGTGCCAGCGCAGAGCGGGAGTCCTACGAGCAGTACTTC,CASAERESYEQYF